One and the same sample provided the 26 T cell receptor beta chains below, sequenced in a study of blood T cell repertoires in COVID-19 (dated by TCRdb to 2020 to 2021). Library generation was performed with the immunoSEQ multiplex PCR assay. TCRdb retrieved this table from immuneACCESS and kept in-frame rearrangements only. Not all clones are present; in checked studies, unresolved V genes account for under half, and no reason is known for the remainder. The sample records just over 350,000 clones, around 88% of which are singletons. The ten largest account for roughly 6.6% of the sample. Sequenced sample: peripheral blood. The receptors were gathered from an older woman with COVID-19, enrolled during active disease.

The J gene is TRBJ2-7, the V gene TRBV5-1; perhaps TRBD2 as D (6 bases). This CDR3 has 17 amino acids. V lost 0 bases to trimming and J lost 1 base, with 17 bases between them. CDR1 and CDR2 from the germline V gene are SGHRS and YFSETQ. The CDR3 coding sequence is TGCGCCAGCAGCTTGGATCCGCGGGGCTCAGTTTCCTACGAGCAGTACTTC. It yields the protein CASSLDPRGSVSYEQYF.

The chain joins TRBV7-2 to TRBJ2-5; D perhaps matches TRBD2 (6 bases). Trimming removed 1 base at V and 0 bases at J, with 12 bases between. This CDR3 is built from 16 residues. In germline, CDR1 is SGHTA, CDR2 FQGNSA. This chain's CDR3 is CASSLGWTNNQETQYF. DNA for the CDR3: TGTGCCAGCAGCTTAGGTTGGACTAATAACCAAGAGACCCAGTACTTC.

This chain connects TRBV5-1 to TRBJ1-2; D might be TRBD1 (5 bases). The CDR3 extends over 14 amino acids. V lost 1 base and J lost 0, with 7 bases in between. Germline CDR1 and CDR2: SGHRS and YFSETQ. The CDR3 here is CASSLQGSNYGYTF. CDR3 nucleotides: TGCGCCAGCAGCTTGCAGGGTTCTAACTATGGCTACACCTTC.

The chain employs TRBV18 and TRBJ1-2; 8 nucleotides line up with TRBD1. The CDR3 length is 18 residues. V was pared by 0 bases and J by 2 bases, with 11 bases of the junction left unmatched. CDR1 is KGHSH and CDR2 is LQKENI in the germline V gene. The CDR3 protein is CASSPPSGQGEGNYGYTF. For the CDR3, the DNA is TGTGCCAGCTCACCACCCTCAGGACAGGGAGAGGGCAACTATGGCTACACCTTC.

The J gene is TRBJ2-1, the V gene TRBV4-3, with 11 bases fitting TRBD2. The trim removed 0 bases at V and 15 bases at J, leaving 16 bases unmatched. Germline values: CDR1 LGHNA, CDR2 YSLEER. This CDR3 has 17 amino acids. The CDR3 reads CASSQDSPRVSGGGRFF. CDR3 DNA: TGCGCCAGCAGCCAAGATTCACCCAGGGTTAGCGGGGGGGGAAGGTTCTTC.

V and J are TRBV3-1 (or the pseudogene TRBV3-2) and TRBJ1-1, with 7 bases aligning to TRBD1. Germline lookup yields CDR1 LGHDT and CDR2 YNNKEL (reference sequence). The CDR3 contains 17 residues. The V and J ends lost 0 bases and 10 bases, in that order; junction bases with no gene match: 17. This CDR3 is CASSQDRGQVGPGAAFF. The CDR3 nucleotides are TGTGCCAGCAGCCAAGATAGGGGGCAGGTGGGCCCTGGGGCAGCTTTCTTT.

CDR3 DNA sequence: TGTGCCAGCAGCCCCCGGGGGTCCAGCGGGGGAACAGATACGCAGTATTTT. Translating it yields CASSPRGSSGGTDTQYF. The chain recombines TRBV7-9 with TRBJ2-3, with TRBD2 matching 8 bases. Germline V gene sequence: CDR1 SEHNR, CDR2 FQNEAQ (reference sequence). J lost 3 bases, V lost 5 bases, and 13 bases had no gene match. CDR3 length: 17 residues.

The gene calls are TRBV7-9 and TRBJ2-1, with a weak D call TRBD1 (5 bases). CDR1 is SEHNR and CDR2 is FQNEAQ in the germline V gene (reference sequence). This CDR3 comprises 15 residues. Trimming left V 1 base short and J 2 bases short, with 9 bases between. DNA for the CDR3: TGTGCCAGCAGCTTAGAAGGGGTAGCCTACAATGAGCAGTTCTTC. Translation gives CASSLEGVAYNEQFF.

The J gene is TRBJ2-7, the V gene TRBV28; no clear D. V lost 3 bases to trimming and J lost 1 base, with 7 bases between them. Per the germline V gene, CDR1 is MDHEN and CDR2 is SYDVKM. This CDR3 spans 13 amino acids. The CDR3 DNA follows: TGTGCCAGCAGTTTCGGGTTTTCCTACGAGCAGTACTTC. Its protein is CASSFGFSYEQYF.

This chain joins TRBV2 and TRBJ1-4, with D possibly being TRBD1 (6 bases). CDR3 size: 13 residues. Germline CDR1 reads SNHLY; CDR2 reads FYNNEI. V lost 6 bases to trimming and J lost 14 bases, with 19 bases between them. The CDR3 loop reads CASRGQMLRRLFF. Written as DNA, the CDR3 is TGTGCCAGCAGGGGACAAATGCTTCGCCGGCTGTTTTTT.

This clone was observed a single time. The V gene is TRBV6-5, the J gene TRBJ2-5; 8 bases align to TRBD2. CDR1 is MNHEY, CDR2 SVGAGI, per germline. The V gene end was trimmed by 6 bases and the J gene end by 5 bases; junction bases not matched to a gene: 11. The CDR3 runs 15 residues. As DNA, the CDR3 is TGTGCCAGCAGGGAGAGCGGGGGCCGGTGGGAGACCCAGTACTTC. Its translation: CASRESGGRWETQYF.

The chain combines TRBV5-1 with TRBJ2-2; perhaps TRBD2 as D (6 bases). The V end lost 0 bases, the J end lost 4 bases, and 13 bases lay between the germline ends. The CDR3 has 16 amino acids. Germline V lookup: CDR1 SGHRS, CDR2 YFSETQ. DNA for the CDR3: TGCGCCAGCAGCTTGGTGGCTAGCGATATCACCGGGGAGCTGTTTTTT. This gives the protein CASSLVASDITGELFF.

This chain links TRBV10-3 with TRBJ2-7, with a tentative D call TRBD1 (6 bases). Trimming took 4 bases from V and 9 from J, leaving 13 bases between them. The CDR3 is made up of 12 amino acids. Germline V CDR1 and CDR2: ENHRY, SYGVKD. CDR3 in DNA: TGTGCCATCAGTGCCCGGCAGGGGAGGCAGTACTTC. This translates into CAISARQGRQYF.

DNA of the CDR3: TGCAGTGCTAGTCCGTCGGGTTCCGAGCAGTTCTTC. This sequence encodes CSASPSGSEQFF. The chain couples TRBV20-1 to TRBJ2-1; D gene uncertain. V gave up 3 bases and J gave up 10 bases, with 13 bases separating them. CDR1 is DFQATT and CDR2 is SNEGSKA in the germline V gene (reference sequence). This CDR3 has 12 residues.

The J gene is TRBJ2-1, the V gene TRBV18; 7 bases map to TRBD2. CDR1 and CDR2 from the germline V gene are KGHSH and LQKENI. This CDR3 comprises 16 residues. With V trimmed by 0 bases and J by 7 bases, 9 bases remained unmatched. The CDR3: CASSPPLAANKNEQFF. DNA for the CDR3: TGTGCCAGCTCACCACCCCTAGCGGCCAATAAGAATGAGCAGTTCTTC.

The chain couples TRBV19 to TRBJ1-4; maybe TRBD1 (6 bases). CDR1 is LNHDA, CDR2 SQIVND, per germline (reference sequence). Trimming left V 6 bases short and J 5 bases short, with 19 bases between. The CDR3 loop spans 16 amino acids. CDR3 nucleotide sequence: TGTGCCAGTAGCTTCGGACCCCACAGGGAGAATGAAAAACTGTTTTTT. Encoded protein: CASSFGPHRENEKLFF.

V gene TRBV7-9 combines with J gene TRBJ2-7; no reliable D call. The germline gives CDR1 SEHNR, CDR2 FQNEAQ (reference sequence). CDR3 length: 13 amino acids. Between the trimmed V and J ends, which lost 1 base and 4 bases, there was a span of 8 bases. The CDR3, as DNA: TGTGCCAGCAGCTTAGGCCCCGAGTACGAGCAGTACTTC. Amino acid sequence: CASSLGPEYEQYF.

J is TRBJ2-7 and V is TRBV6-5, with TRBD1 matching over 11 bases. The J segment lost 6 bases and the V segment lost 4 bases, leaving 8 bases of the junction unmatched. Per germline, CDR1 MNHEY and CDR2 SVGAGI. The CDR3 extends over 15 amino acids. The CDR3 sequence is CASSSHGTGGGEQYF. In DNA, the CDR3 is TGTGCCAGCAGTTCCCACGGGACAGGGGGTGGCGAGCAGTACTTC.

The sample holds a few counts of this clone. J is TRBJ2-6 and V is TRBV6-6; D gene uncertain. V was shortened by 2 bases and J by 2 bases, with 7 bases between the two germline ends. Germline V gene data show CDR1 as MNHNY and CDR2 as SVGAGI (reference sequence). This CDR3 is 15 amino acids long. For the CDR3, the DNA is TGTGCCAGCAGTTACGGAGACCCTGGGGCCAACGTCCTGACTTTC. Protein product: CASSYGDPGANVLTF.

This clone was seen only once. The rearrangement uses TRBV6-5 and TRBJ2-5; 10 nucleotides match TRBD2. The germline V gene encodes CDR1 MNHEY and CDR2 SVGAGI. The CDR3 sequence is 15 residues long. V was pared by 2 bases and J by 5 bases, with 5 bases of the junction left unmatched. CDR3 nucleotides: TGTGCCAGCAGTTACCGAGCGGGGGGGAGGGAGACCCAGTACTTC. Its protein is CASSYRAGGRETQYF.

V usage is TRBV3-1 (or the pseudogene TRBV3-2) and J usage is TRBJ2-1, with a tentative D call TRBD2 (6 bases). The CDR3 has 14 amino acids. The germline gives CDR1 LGHDT, CDR2 YNNKEL (reference sequence). Trimming left V 5 bases short and J 15 bases short, with 23 bases between. Here the CDR3 DNA reads TGTGCCAGCAGCTACTACGAACAGGTGGGGAGGTTGTTCTTC. It specifies CASSYYEQVGRLFF.

The rearrangement joins TRBV10-3 to TRBJ2-7, with 7 bases lining up with TRBD1. Germline values: CDR1 ENHRY, CDR2 SYGVKD. The CDR3 spans 13 residues. V lost 10 bases and J lost 1; bases outside the gene matches: 7. CDR3 sequence: CATGQDTSYEQYF. DNA of the CDR3: TGTGCCACTGGACAGGACACATCCTACGAGCAGTACTTC.

Comments on this clone: Other nucleotide sequences in the sample specify the same CDR3. J is TRBJ1-1 and V is TRBV5-1; D is undetermined. The CDR3 covers 13 residues. The germline CDR1 and CDR2 sequences are SGHRS and YFSETQ. V was cut by 1 base and J by 3 bases, with 7 bases left in between. CDR3 protein: CASSLNGDTEAFF. The CDR3 nucleotides are TGCGCCAGCAGCTTGAACGGAGACACTGAAGCTTTCTTT.

The chain combines TRBV19 with TRBJ1-1, with D possibly being TRBD1 (5 bases). The germline gives CDR1 LNHDA, CDR2 SQIVND (reference sequence). The CDR3 spans 14 residues. Trimming shortened V by 5 bases and J by 2 bases, and 12 bases separated the two germline ends. Written as DNA, the CDR3 is TGTGCCAGTAGTCGTGCAGGGAAAAACACTGAAGCTTTCTTT. Translated, it gives CASSRAGKNTEAFF.

J is TRBJ2-7 and V is TRBV4-1; a weak D match, TRBD2 (5 bases). The CDR3 has 11 residues. V lost 1 base, J lost 10 bases, and 8 bases lay in between. Germline V gene lookup returns CDR1 MGHRA and CDR2 YSYEKL. CDR3: CASSQVGRQYF. For the CDR3, the DNA is TGCGCCAGCAGCCAAGTTGGGAGACAGTACTTC.

V gene TRBV20-1 combines with J gene TRBJ2-3; TRBD2 agrees at 8 bases. CDR3 length equals 15 residues. In germline, CDR1 is DFQATT, CDR2 SNEGSKA (reference sequence). After removal of 3 bases from V and 4 bases from J, the junction contained 9 bases not matched to a gene. As DNA, the CDR3 is TGCAGTGCTAGTGGCCCGGGACTAGTTCCAGATACGCAGTATTTT. Residues: CSASGPGLVPDTQYF.